What follows describes a single TCR beta chain. The data were produced by immunoSEQ multiplex PCR, yet TCRdb's version contains in-frame clones alone and is incomplete. The sample shows approximately 590,000 clones, less than 97% of them seen only once. This entry is derived from a study of shared clonotypes between healthy human individuals. About the study: The donor pool was made up of a couple of women and three men aged 18 to 49.

The CDR3 length is 20 residues. Trimming at V came to 3 bases and at J to 6 bases, leaving 22 bases not matched to a gene. Germline V gene lookup returns CDR1 LNHDA and CDR2 SQIVND (reference sequence). Naive CD8 cells lacked CD45RO, underwent positive selection for CCR7 and left out terminally differentiated effector memory CD45RA+ cells. Sequenced: naive CD8+ T cells sorted from blood. This TCR was sampled from a woman aged 25 to 39 in good health. The chain has TRBV19 and TRBJ2-3, with 9 bases that match TRBD1. Here the CDR3 DNA reads TGTGCCAGTAGTATTAGGGGGAATTTCGGGACAGGGCCTACGAGGGATACGCAGTATTTT. Its protein is CASSIRGNFGTGPTRDTQYF.